The clone carrying this T cell receptor beta chain is classed as medium-sized. Its antigen is currently unknown. The Oncomine TCR Beta short-read assay was applied to DNA of cultured CD4+ T cells. TCRdb analysed the PCR reads with MiXCR anew, one entry per CDR3 protein. The sample lists some 25,000 distinct CDR3 sequences, approximately 39% occurring once. The data stem from a study of vaccination and CD4 T cells after COVID-19. Described treatment: approximately 9-day PBMC culture with coronavirus spike peptide pools or control peptides (ViraFEST assay). PCR positivity dates ran from March to December 2020, preceding US Alpha, Beta and Delta variants. Germline values: CDR1 SEHNR, CDR2 FQNEAQ (reference sequence). V lost 5 bases and J 7 bases, leaving 9 bases between the germline ends. The CDR3 totals 12 residues.

The sequence came from a human donor who had recovered from COVID-19. The rearrangement uses TRBV7-9 and TRBJ1-5, with D unclear. Sequencing was done on a sample of CD4+ T cells from blood, cultured in vitro. The CDR3 nucleotides read TGTGCCAGCAGCACCGGTAACCAGCCCCAGCATTTT. This translates into CASSTGNQPQHF.